One T cell receptor (beta chain) is described in this entry. Its target is unknown. The data originate from a study of T cell responses to AZD1222 COVID-19 vaccine. Overall study findings and caveats: Reports say nearly half of spike-specific TCRs go after unmutated variant regions. Clonal diversity was possibly underestimated, and the donors were mostly white British, with more females. Seropositivity was recorded at baseline in only a handful of AZD1222 recipients.

Generated by immunoSEQ multiplex PCR, the TCRdb table keeps only in-frame clones and is missing some. This sample has more than 150,000 clones, with 94% found just once. Timing groups of about 4 and about 12 weeks for second doses were pooled. Trimming took off 5 bases at V and 1 base at J, with 9 bases between the two ends. Germline CDR1 SGHNT, CDR2 YYREEE (reference sequence). This CDR3 is built from 13 residues. This receptor was identified in an adult who received the AZD1222 COVID-19 vaccine. V and J are TRBV5-4 and TRBJ1-1; no reliable D call. Material: peripheral blood, obtained 28 days after the second AZD1222 dose. CDR3 loop: CASRSTKNTEAFF. In nucleotides, the CDR3 is TGTGCCAGCAGATCGACAAAGAACACTGAAGCTTTCTTT.